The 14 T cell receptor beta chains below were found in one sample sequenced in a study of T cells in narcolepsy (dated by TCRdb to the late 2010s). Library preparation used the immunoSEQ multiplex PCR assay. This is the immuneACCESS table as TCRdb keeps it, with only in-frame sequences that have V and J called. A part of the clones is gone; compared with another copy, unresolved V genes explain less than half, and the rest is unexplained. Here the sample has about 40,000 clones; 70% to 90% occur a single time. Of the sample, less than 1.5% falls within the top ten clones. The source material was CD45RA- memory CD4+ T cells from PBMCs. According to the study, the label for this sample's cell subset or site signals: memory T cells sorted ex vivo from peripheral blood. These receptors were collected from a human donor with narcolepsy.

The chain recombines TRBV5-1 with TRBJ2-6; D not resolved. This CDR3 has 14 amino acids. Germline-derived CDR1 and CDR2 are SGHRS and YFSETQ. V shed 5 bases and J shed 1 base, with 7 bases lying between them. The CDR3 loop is CASSFESGANVLTF. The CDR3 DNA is TGCGCCAGCAGTTTCGAATCTGGGGCCAACGTCCTGACTTTC.

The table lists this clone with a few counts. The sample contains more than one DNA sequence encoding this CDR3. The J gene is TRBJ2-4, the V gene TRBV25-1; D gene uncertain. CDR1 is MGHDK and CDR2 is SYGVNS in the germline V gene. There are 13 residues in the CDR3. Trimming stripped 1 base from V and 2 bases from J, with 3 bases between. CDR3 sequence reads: CASSESPKNIQYF. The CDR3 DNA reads TGTGCCAGCAGTGAATCTCCCAAAAACATTCAGTACTTC.

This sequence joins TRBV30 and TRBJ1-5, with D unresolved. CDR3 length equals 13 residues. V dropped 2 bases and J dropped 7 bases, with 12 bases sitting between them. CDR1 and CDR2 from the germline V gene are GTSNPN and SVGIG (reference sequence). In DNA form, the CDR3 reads TGTGCCTGGAGTCAAGATAGGAGGCAGCCCCAGCATTTT. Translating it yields CAWSQDRRQPQHF.

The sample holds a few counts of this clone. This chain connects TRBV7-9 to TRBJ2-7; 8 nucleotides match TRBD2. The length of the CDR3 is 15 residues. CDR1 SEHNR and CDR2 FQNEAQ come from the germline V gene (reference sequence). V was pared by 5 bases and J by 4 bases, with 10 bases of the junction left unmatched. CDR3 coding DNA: TGTGCCAGCAGCATATCCAGCGGGGGCAAATACGAGCAGTACTTC. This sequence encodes CASSISSGGKYEQYF.

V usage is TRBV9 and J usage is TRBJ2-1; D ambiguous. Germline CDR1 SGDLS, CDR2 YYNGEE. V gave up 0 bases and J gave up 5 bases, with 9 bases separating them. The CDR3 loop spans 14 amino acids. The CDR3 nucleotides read TGTGCCAGCAGCGTAGGAGGCGGTAACAATGAGCAGTTCTTC. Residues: CASSVGGGNNEQFF.

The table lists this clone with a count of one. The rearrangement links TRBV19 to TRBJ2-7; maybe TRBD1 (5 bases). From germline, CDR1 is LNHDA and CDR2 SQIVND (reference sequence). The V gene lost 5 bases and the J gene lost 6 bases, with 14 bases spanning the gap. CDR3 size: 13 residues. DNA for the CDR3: TGTGCCAGTAGTGTTCCGCAGACAGTCGAGCAGTACTTC. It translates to CASSVPQTVEQYF.

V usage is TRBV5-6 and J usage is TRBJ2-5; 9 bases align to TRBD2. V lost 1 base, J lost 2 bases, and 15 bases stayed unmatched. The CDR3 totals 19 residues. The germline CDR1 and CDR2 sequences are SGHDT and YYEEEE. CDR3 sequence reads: CASSLYPSGRPQLQETQYF. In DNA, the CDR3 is TGTGCCAGCAGCTTGTATCCAAGCGGGAGGCCCCAATTACAAGAGACCCAGTACTTC.

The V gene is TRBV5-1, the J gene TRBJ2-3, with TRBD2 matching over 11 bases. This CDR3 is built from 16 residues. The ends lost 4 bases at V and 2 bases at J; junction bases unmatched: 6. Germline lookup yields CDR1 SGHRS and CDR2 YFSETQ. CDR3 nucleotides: TGCGCCAGCAGCCTACTGACTAGCGGGGCCACAGATACGCAGTATTTT. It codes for CASSLLTSGATDTQYF.

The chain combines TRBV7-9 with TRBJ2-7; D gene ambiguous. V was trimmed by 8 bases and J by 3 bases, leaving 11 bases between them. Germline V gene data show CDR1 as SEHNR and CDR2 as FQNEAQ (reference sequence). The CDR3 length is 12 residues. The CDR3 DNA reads TGTGCCAGCGGGTTAGTCGGCTACGAGCAGTACTTC. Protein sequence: CASGLVGYEQYF.

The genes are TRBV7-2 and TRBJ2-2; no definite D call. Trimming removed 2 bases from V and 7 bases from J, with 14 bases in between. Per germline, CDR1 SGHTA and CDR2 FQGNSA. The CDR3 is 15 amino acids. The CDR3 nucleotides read TGTGCCAGCAGCTTACTGGCAGTAAGTGGCGGGGAGCTGTTTTTT. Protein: CASSLLAVSGGELFF. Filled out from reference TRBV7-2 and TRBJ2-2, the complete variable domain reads GAGVSQSPSNKVTEKGKDVELRCDPISGHTALYWYRQSLGQGLEFLIYFQGNSAPDKSGLPSDRFSAERTGGSVSTLTIQRTQQEDSAVYLCASSLLAVSGGELFFGEGSRLTVL.

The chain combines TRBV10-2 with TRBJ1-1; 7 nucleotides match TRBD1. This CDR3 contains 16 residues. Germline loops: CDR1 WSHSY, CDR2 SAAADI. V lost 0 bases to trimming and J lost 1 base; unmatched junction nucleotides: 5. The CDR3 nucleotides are TGCGCCAGCAGTGAGTCGGGGGGGACAGCGAACACTGAAGCTTTCTTT. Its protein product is CASSESGGTANTEAFF.

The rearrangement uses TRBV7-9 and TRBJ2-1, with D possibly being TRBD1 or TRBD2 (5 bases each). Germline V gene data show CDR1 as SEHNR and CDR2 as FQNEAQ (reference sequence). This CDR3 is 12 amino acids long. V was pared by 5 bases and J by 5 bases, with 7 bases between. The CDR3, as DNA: TGTGCCAGCAGCGGGACGGACAATGAGCAGTTCTTC. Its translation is CASSGTDNEQFF.

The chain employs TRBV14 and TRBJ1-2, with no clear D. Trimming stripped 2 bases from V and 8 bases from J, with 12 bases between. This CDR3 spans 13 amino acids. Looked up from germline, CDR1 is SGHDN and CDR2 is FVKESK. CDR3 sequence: CASSQSRIDGYTF. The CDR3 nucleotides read TGTGCCAGCAGCCAAAGCCGGATAGACGGCTACACCTTC.

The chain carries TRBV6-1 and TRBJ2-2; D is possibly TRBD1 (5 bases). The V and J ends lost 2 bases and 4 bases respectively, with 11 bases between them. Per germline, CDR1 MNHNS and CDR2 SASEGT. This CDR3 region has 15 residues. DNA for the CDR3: TGTGCCAGCAGTGAACAGGGTATCGGCACCGGGGAGCTGTTTTTT. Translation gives CASSEQGIGTGELFF.